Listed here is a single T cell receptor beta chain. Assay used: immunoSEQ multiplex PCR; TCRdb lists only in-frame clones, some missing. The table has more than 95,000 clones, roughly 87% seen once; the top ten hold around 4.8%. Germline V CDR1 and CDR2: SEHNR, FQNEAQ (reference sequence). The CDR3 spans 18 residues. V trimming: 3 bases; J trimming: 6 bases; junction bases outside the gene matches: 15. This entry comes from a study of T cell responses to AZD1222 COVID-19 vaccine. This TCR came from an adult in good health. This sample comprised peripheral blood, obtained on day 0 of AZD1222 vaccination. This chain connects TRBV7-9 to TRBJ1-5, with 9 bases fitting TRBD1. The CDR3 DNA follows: TGTGCCAGCAGCTTCGGGACAGGGTTCATGGGACCGGTTCAGCCCCAGCATTTT. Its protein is CASSFGTGFMGPVQPQHF.